Listed below are T cell receptor beta chains from one sample, sequenced in a study of cytomegalovirus exposure and HLA in healthy donors. Clones were read by immunoSEQ multiplex PCR, and TCRdb kept only the in-frame ones, dropping some. The table shows roughly 110,000 clones, with 65% to 85% occurring only once. Material: PBMCs. The receptors derive from a woman aged 18-29 years in good health and CMV-seronegative. The CDR3 runs from the conserved cysteine through the conserved F or W. A D gene is named only where the DNA matches it firmly. Some rows have no size entry. The others give once, few or many, or a class for an expanded clone.

clone size	V gene	D gene	J gene	CDR3 DNA	CDR3 protein
NA	TRBV6-1	TRBD2	TRBJ2-7	TGTGCCAGCAGTGAAGCGCGGGGGAAGAGCTCCTACGAGCAGTACTTC	CASSEARGKSSYEQYF
NA	TRBV30	NA	TRBJ1-1	TGTGCCTGGCGGGGGGGAAACACTGAAGCTTTCTTT	CAWRGGNTEAFF
NA	TRBV4-3	TRBD2	TRBJ2-3	TGCGCCAGCAGCCAGGGGGGAGGGTCCTCTAGCACAGATACGCAGTATTTT	CASSQGGGSSSTDTQYF
NA	TRBV6-4	TRBD2	TRBJ2-3	TGTGCCAGCAGAGCGGGAGGCACAGATACGCAGTATTTT	CASRAGGTDTQYF
once	TRBV5-3	NA	TRBJ1-6	TGTGCCAGAAGCTTGGTCCGGACACCTTATAATTCACCCCTCCACTTT	CARSLVRTPYNSPLHF
NA	TRBV15	NA	TRBJ2-2	TGTGCCACCAGCAGAGATGGACCACAGGGAACCGGGGAGCTGTTTTTT	CATSRDGPQGTGELFF
NA	TRBV11-2	NA	TRBJ1-1	TGTGCCAGCAGCTTAGCCGGGACACTAAACACTGAAGCTTTATTT	CASSLAGTLNTEALF
once	TRBV7-2	NA	TRBJ1-2	TGTGCCAGCATCCCCATTCCGGGACATTCTGGCTACACCTTC	CASIPIPGHSGYTF
NA	TRBV27	NA	TRBJ2-7	TGTGCCAGCAGTTTGGGTGGGGGGAGAGAGCAGTACTTC	CASSLGGGREQYF
NA	TRBV18	NA	TRBJ2-1	TGTGCCAGCTCCATGGTTGGGGGCGAGAATGAGCAGTTCTTC	CASSMVGGENEQFF
NA	TRBV4-2	NA	TRBJ2-1	TGTGCCAGCAGCCAAGGCAGAGTGACAGCCCCCTACAATGAGCAGTTCTTC	CASSQGRVTAPYNEQFF
NA	TRBV6-1	TRBD1	TRBJ1-1	TGTGCCAGCAGTGAACAGGGGGCTGGGATTGAAGCTTTCTTT	CASSEQGAGIEAFF
NA	TRBV5-4	NA	TRBJ2-2	TGTGCCAGCAAAGCTCGTCCGAACACCGGGGAGCTGTTTTTT	CASKARPNTGELFF
NA	TRBV5-5	NA	TRBJ2-3	TGTGCCAGCAGCTTGGATGGGACAACCACAGATACGCAGTATTTT	CASSLDGTTTDTQYF